This T cell receptor (beta chain) is drawn from a study of T cells after yellow fever vaccination. MiXCR was run by TCRdb on the 5' RACE reads, yielding one entry per CDR3 protein. The table has 340,000 or so distinct CDR3 sequences, 9.5% to 15% seen once. This CDR3 is built from 15 residues. Trimming pared 2 bases from V and 3 bases from J, leaving 14 bases between. CDR1 and CDR2 (germline): SGHAT, FQNNGV. The gene calls are TRBV11-2 and TRBJ2-7; D is ambiguous. The sample here was CD4+ T cells sorted from PBMCs, taken 15 days after the yellow fever booster vaccination. This clonotype was sampled from a man between 18 and 35 years old who received the YFV17D yellow fever vaccine. This CDR3 reads CASSLWQSVIYEQYF. The CDR3 DNA reads TGTGCCAGCAGCTTATGGCAGTCGGTGATCTACGAGCAGTACTTC.